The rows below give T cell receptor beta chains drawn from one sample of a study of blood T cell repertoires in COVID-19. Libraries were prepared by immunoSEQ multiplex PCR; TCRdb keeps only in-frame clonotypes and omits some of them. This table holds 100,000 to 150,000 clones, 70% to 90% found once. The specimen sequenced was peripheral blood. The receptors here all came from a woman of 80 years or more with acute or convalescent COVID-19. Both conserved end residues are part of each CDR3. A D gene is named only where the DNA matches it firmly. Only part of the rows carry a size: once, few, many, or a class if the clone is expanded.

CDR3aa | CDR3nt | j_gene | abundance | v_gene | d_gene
CASSSGLAGSTDTQYF | TGTGCCAGCAGCTCAGGACTAGCGGGAAGCACAGATACGCAGTATTTT | TRBJ2-3 | few | TRBV7-6 | TRBD2
CASSLESGGAQYF | TGTGCCAGCAGCTTAGAGTCTGGAGGAGCTCAGTACTTC | TRBJ2-7 | . | TRBV7-9 | .
CSVGRGDRGTYEQYF | TGCAGCGTTGGCCGAGGGGACAGGGGAACCTACGAGCAGTACTTC | TRBJ2-7 | . | TRBV29-1 | TRBD1
CASSQTGGRNQPQHF | TGCGCCAGCAGCCAGACAGGGGGCCGCAATCAGCCCCAGCATTTT | TRBJ1-5 | . | TRBV4-1 | TRBD1
CASSLGDINTEAFF | TGTGCCAGCAGCTTAGGGGACATCAACACTGAAGCTTTCTTT | TRBJ1-1 | few | TRBV7-3 | .
CASRRGQPNTEAFF | TGTGCCAGCAGACGGGGACAGCCGAACACTGAAGCTTTCTTT | TRBJ1-1 | . | TRBV6-5 | TRBD1
CASSPNDRGYYGYTF | TGTGCCAGCAGTCCCAATGACAGGGGGTATTATGGCTACACCTTC | TRBJ1-2 | . | TRBV3-1/TRBV3-2 | TRBD1
CASRRTGQGTRNYGYTF | TGTGCCAGTAGGAGAACGGGACAGGGGACCCGTAACTATGGCTACACCTTC | TRBJ1-2 | . | TRBV19 | TRBD1
CASSPQPRNTEAFF | TGTGCCAGCAGCCCTCAACCCAGGAACACTGAAGCTTTCTTT | TRBJ1-1 | . | TRBV7-8 | .
CASSLVNFNQETQYF | TGCGCCAGCAGCTTGGTCAACTTTAACCAAGAGACCCAGTACTTC | TRBJ2-5 | . | TRBV5-1 | .
CASILTGNNQPQHF | TGTGCCAGCATCCTGACGGGGAACAATCAGCCCCAGCATTTT | TRBJ1-5 | . | TRBV6-5 | .
CATSDSGTDDTQYF | TGTGCCACCAGTGATTCGGGGACTGACGATACGCAGTATTTT | TRBJ2-3 | . | TRBV24-1 | .
CASSFSREETQYF | TGTGCCAGCAGCTTTTCCAGGGAAGAGACCCAGTACTTC | TRBJ2-5 | once | TRBV7-2 | .
CAISEEGGNYGYTF | TGTGCCATCAGTGAGGAAGGAGGAAACTATGGCTACACCTTC | TRBJ1-2 | once | TRBV10-3 | .
CASSPRGALKETQYF | TGTGCCAGCAGCCCCCGGGGGGCCCTAAAAGAGACCCAGTACTTC | TRBJ2-5 | . | TRBV7-2 | .
CASSLEGKQPEQYF | TGTGCCAGCAGCTTAGAGGGGAAACAACCCGAGCAGTACTTC | TRBJ2-7 | . | TRBV7-8 | .
CASKWGVSSRGNQPQHF | TGTGCCAGTAAATGGGGGGTTTCTTCGCGGGGCAATCAGCCCCAGCATTTT | TRBJ1-5 | . | TRBV19 | .
CASSYFGQGAGSEAFF | TGTGCCAGCAGTTACTTCGGACAGGGGGCCGGTTCTGAAGCTTTCTTT | TRBJ1-1 | . | TRBV6-5 | TRBD1
CATQPRDRGRTDGYTF | TGTGCCACCCAACCGCGGGACAGGGGGCGCACAGATGGCTACACCTTC | TRBJ1-2 | . | TRBV19 | TRBD1
CASSTVTGYGYEQYF | TGCGCCAGCAGCACGGTGACAGGGTATGGCTACGAGCAGTACTTC | TRBJ2-7 | . | TRBV5-1 | TRBD1